A single sample gave rise to the 32 T cell receptor beta chains below, sequenced in a study of shared clonotypes between healthy human individuals. Assay used: immunoSEQ multiplex PCR; TCRdb lists only in-frame clones, some missing. The profile shows 1,500,000 or so clones, 98% of them singletons. What was sequenced was naive CD4+ T cells sorted from blood. The subset was: CD45RA+ positively selected. The receptors shown here come from a man in his thirties or forties in good health.

The chain is built from TRBV27 and TRBJ1-5; 11 bases line up with TRBD1. The germline gives CDR1 MNHEY, CDR2 SMNVEV (reference sequence). Trimming at V came to 4 bases and at J to 4 bases, leaving 9 bases not matched to a gene. The CDR3 runs 17 residues. This CDR3 is CASSSMSGTGGNQPQHF. The DNA for the CDR3 is TGTGCCAGCAGTTCTATGTCCGGGACAGGGGGGAATCAGCCCCAGCATTTT.

The chain has TRBV5-4 and TRBJ2-3; perhaps TRBD2 as D (6 bases). V lost 4 bases, J lost 1 base, and 10 bases lay in between. CDR1 is SGHNT and CDR2 is YYREEE in the germline V gene (reference sequence). The CDR3 contains 14 residues. The CDR3 region is CASSRRRGTDTQYF. Here the CDR3 DNA reads TGTGCCAGCAGCCGCCGGAGGGGCACAGATACGCAGTATTTT.

The chain links TRBV5-1 to TRBJ2-1; 8 nucleotides agree with TRBD1. The CDR3 has 14 amino acids. Germline CDR1 is SGHRS and CDR2 is YFSETQ. J lost 6 bases, V lost 2 bases, and 4 bases had no gene match. CDR3 loop: CASSFNRGSNEQFF. CDR3 nucleotide sequence: TGCGCCAGCAGCTTCAACAGGGGGAGCAATGAGCAGTTCTTC.

V usage is TRBV7-2 and J usage is TRBJ2-1; 10 bases align to TRBD2. Trimming at V came to 5 bases and at J to 4 bases, leaving 5 bases not matched to a gene. Germline assignment: CDR1 SGHTA and CDR2 FQGNSA. This CDR3 has 15 residues. CDR3 amino acids: CASSPPGLAYNEQFF. Here the CDR3 DNA reads TGTGCCAGCAGCCCGCCGGGACTAGCGTACAATGAGCAGTTCTTC.

This chain uses TRBV5-1 with TRBJ2-7, with D perhaps assigned TRBD1 or TRBD2 (6 bases each). In germline, CDR1 is SGHRS, CDR2 YFSETQ. The CDR3 is made up of 15 amino acids. The ends were cut back, 0 bases at V and 6 bases at J, with 16 bases in the middle. CDR3 nucleotides: TGCGCCAGCAGCTTGGTAGGAGAAGGGGGAGGCGAGCAGTACTTC. It yields the protein CASSLVGEGGGEQYF.

The chain joins TRBV7-9 to TRBJ1-4; D unclear. V gave up 4 bases and J gave up 6 bases, with 9 bases separating them. Per the germline V gene, CDR1 is SEHNR and CDR2 is FQNEAQ (reference sequence). This CDR3 is 13 amino acids long. CDR3 DNA: TGTGCCAGCAGCTCCTGGATGGATGAAAAACTGTTTTTT. As protein: CASSSWMDEKLFF.

On this clone: Other DNA sequences in the sample encode the same CDR3. The chain joins TRBV9 to TRBJ2-2, with D hard to call. Germline V gene data show CDR1 as SGDLS and CDR2 as YYNGEE. The V gene lost 0 bases and the J gene lost 4 bases, with 7 bases spanning the gap. This CDR3 spans 14 amino acids. CDR3 DNA: TGTGCCAGCAGCGTAGTTGTGGGCACCGGGGAGCTGTTTTTT. Translated, it gives CASSVVVGTGELFF. The whole variable domain, remainder taken from reference TRBV9 and TRBJ2-2, is DSGVTQTPKHLITATGQRVTLRCSPRSGDLSVYWYQQSLDQGLQFLIQYYNGEERAKGNILERFSAQQFPDLHSELNLSSLELGDSALYFCASSVVVGTGELFFGEGSRLTVL.

Concerning this clone: Other DNA sequences within the sample encode an identical CDR3. This chain links TRBV18 with TRBJ2-3; tentatively, D is TRBD2 (6 bases). V lost 3 bases, J lost 6 bases, and 7 bases lay in between. This CDR3 comprises 12 residues. CDR1 KGHSH and CDR2 LQKENI come from the germline V gene. The CDR3 coding sequence is TGTGCCAGCTCACCTGGAGGGGATACGCAGTATTTT. It codes for CASSPGGDTQYF.

The CDR3 loop reads CSVQGARNLEQYF. The CDR3 nucleotides are TGCAGCGTACAGGGAGCTAGGAACCTCGAGCAGTACTTC. The chain recombines TRBV29-1 with TRBJ2-7; maybe TRBD1 (6 bases). V lost 6 bases and J 6 bases, leaving 18 bases between the germline ends. Per germline, CDR1 SQVTM and CDR2 ANQGSEA. This CDR3 is 13 amino acids long.

The chain carries TRBV5-1 and TRBJ2-7, with a weak D call TRBD1 (6 bases). Trimming stripped 4 bases from V and 2 bases from J, with 16 bases between. The CDR3 has 15 amino acids. Germline assignment: CDR1 SGHRS and CDR2 YFSETQ. The CDR3 protein is CASSSDPDRAYEQYF. The CDR3 nucleotides read TGCGCCAGCAGCAGCGACCCGGACAGAGCCTACGAGCAGTACTTC.

This rearrangement joins TRBV11-3 to TRBJ2-1; TRBD2 aligns across 12 bases. From germline, CDR1 is SGHNT and CDR2 YENEEA. V shed 1 base, J shed 5 bases, and the junction held 0 bases outside the gene matches. This CDR3 has 15 residues. The CDR3 bases are TGTGCCAGCAGCTTAGGGACTAGCGGGAACAATGAGCAGTTCTTC. Protein product: CASSLGTSGNNEQFF. Variable domain in full (rest from reference TRBV11-3 and TRBJ2-1): EAGVVQSPRYKIIEKKQPVAFWCNPISGHNTLYWYLQNLGQGPELLIRYENEEAVDDSQLPKDRFSAERLKGVDSTLKIQPAELGDSAVYLCASSLGTSGNNEQFFGPGTRLTVL.

CDR3 in amino acids: CASSFIGLAGGNEQFF. The DNA of the CDR3 is TGTGCCAGCAGTTTTATCGGGTTGGCAGGGGGGAATGAGCAGTTCTTC. The chain has TRBV28 and TRBJ2-1; possibly TRBD1 for D (7 bases). From germline, CDR1 is MDHEN and CDR2 SYDVKM. The CDR3 is 16 residues long. V gave up 3 bases and J gave up 7 bases, with 19 bases separating them.

The V and J genes are TRBV7-9 and TRBJ2-7, with TRBD1 matching over 10 bases. CDR1 and CDR2 from the germline V gene are SEHNR and FQNEAQ (reference sequence). The CDR3 is 15 amino acids. The V segment lost 6 bases and the J segment 1 base; nucleotides outside the gene matches: 6. The CDR3 DNA sequence: TGTGCCAGCAGTCCGACAGGGGGCGCGTCCTACGAGCAGTACTTC. Residues: CASSPTGGASYEQYF.

Remarks on this clone: Within the sample, other DNA sequences also encode this same CDR3. The chain is built from TRBV2 and TRBJ2-5; no clear D gene. This CDR3 spans 11 amino acids. The germline V gene has CDR1 SNHLY and CDR2 FYNNEI. Deletions cut 3 bases from V and 5 bases from J, with 4 bases between. This CDR3 is CASSEGETQYF. The CDR3 coding sequence is TGTGCCAGCAGTGAGGGGGAGACCCAGTACTTC.

This chain connects TRBV11-2 to TRBJ2-2; perhaps TRBD1 as D (6 bases). Trimming cost V 0 bases and J 0 bases, with 11 bases left between them. Germline CDR1 is SGHAT and CDR2 is FQNNGV. CDR3 length: 17 amino acids. The CDR3: CASSLEHTGPNTGELFF. CDR3 nucleotide sequence: TGTGCCAGCAGCTTAGAGCATACAGGGCCGAACACCGGGGAGCTGTTTTTT. The whole variable domain, remainder taken from reference TRBV11-2 and TRBJ2-2, is EAGVAQSPRYKIIEKRQSVAFWCNPISGHATLYWYQQILGQGPKLLIQFQNNGVVDDSQLPKDRFSAERLKGVDSTLKIQPAKLEDSAVYLCASSLEHTGPNTGELFFGEGSRLTVL.

The V gene is TRBV7-9, the J gene TRBJ1-1; D gene ambiguous. Trimming took off 1 base at V and 0 bases at J, with 6 bases between the two ends. CDR3 size: 14 residues. Germline lookup yields CDR1 SEHNR and CDR2 FQNEAQ (reference sequence). This CDR3 reads CASSLGLLNTEAFF. The CDR3 DNA is TGTGCCAGCAGCTTAGGTTTATTGAACACTGAAGCTTTCTTT.

The chain is built from TRBV10-2 and TRBJ2-3; the D gene is possibly TRBD1 (7 bases). Per germline, CDR1 WSHSY and CDR2 SAAADI. With 7 bases removed from V and 3 bases from J, the gap between germline ends came to 14 bases. The CDR3 runs 14 residues. This CDR3 is CASISEGATDTQYF. The DNA of the CDR3 is TGCGCCAGCATATCGGAGGGGGCGACAGATACGCAGTATTTT.

The V call is TRBV11-2, the J call TRBJ2-5; weak D call: TRBD2 (5 bases). Between the trimmed V and J ends, which lost 3 bases and 2 bases, there was a span of 19 bases. The CDR3 runs to 17 residues. Looked up from germline, CDR1 is SGHAT and CDR2 is FQNNGV. Written as DNA, the CDR3 is TGTGCCAGCAGCTTTCTGGCGGGCCTCACGGCGCAAGAGACCCAGTACTTC. It codes for CASSFLAGLTAQETQYF.

The chain combines TRBV6-6 with TRBJ2-5; D is perhaps TRBD1 (5 bases). Trimming shortened V by 4 bases and J by 2 bases, and 11 bases separated the two germline ends. This CDR3 comprises 14 residues. The germline CDR1 and CDR2 sequences are MNHNY and SVGAGI (reference sequence). The chain's CDR3 is CASSLPTEQETQYF. The CDR3 DNA is TGTGCCAGCAGTTTGCCGACAGAACAAGAGACCCAGTACTTC.

This chain connects TRBV6-6 to TRBJ1-5; D perhaps matches TRBD1 (5 bases). The CDR3 totals 15 residues. The germline gives CDR1 MNHNY, CDR2 SVGAGI (reference sequence). V lost 2 bases, J lost 7 bases, and 15 bases lay in between. The chain's CDR3 is CASSYRGSGWQPQHF. The CDR3, as DNA: TGTGCCAGCAGTTACCGGGGGTCGGGTTGGCAGCCCCAGCATTTT.

The rearrangement uses TRBV29-1 and TRBJ2-1; D ambiguous. Germline CDR1 and CDR2: SQVTM and ANQGSEA. The CDR3 length is 12 residues. V lost 7 bases and J lost 3, with 10 bases in between. For the CDR3, the DNA is TGCAGCGCCTGGGTCGTCTACAATGAGCAGTTCTTC. Protein product: CSAWVVYNEQFF.

The chain employs TRBV5-1 and TRBJ2-1; D is unclear. There are 14 residues in the CDR3. The V end lost 0 bases, the J end lost 6 bases, and 10 bases lay between the germline ends. Per the germline V gene, CDR1 is SGHRS and CDR2 is YFSETQ. CDR3 sequence reads: CASSLDPSSNEQFF. The DNA for the CDR3 is TGCGCCAGCAGCTTGGATCCTAGTAGCAATGAGCAGTTCTTC.

The chain carries TRBV5-8 and TRBJ1-5; D is unresolved. The CDR3 runs 14 residues. CDR1 and CDR2 (germline): SGHTS, YDEGEE. V was clipped by 3 bases and J by 1 base, with 8 bases between them. CDR3 in DNA: TGTGCCAGCAGCTCCATAGCAAGCAATCAGCCCCAGCATTTT. Translating gives CASSSIASNQPQHF.

This clone was seen once. This sequence joins TRBV20-1 and TRBJ2-1; D perhaps matches TRBD1 (6 bases). V was shortened by 5 bases and J by 15 bases, with 17 bases between the two germline ends. The V gene's germline CDR1 is DFQATT and CDR2 SNEGSKA (reference sequence). The CDR3 loop spans 11 amino acids. The CDR3 reads CSAPTGQARFF. DNA of the CDR3: TGCAGTGCTCCCACAGGGCAGGCACGGTTCTTC.

The V gene is TRBV28, the J gene TRBJ1-2; TRBD1 matches at 8 bases. CDR3 length equals 15 residues. V shed 11 bases, J shed 1 base, and the junction held 12 bases outside the gene matches. CDR1 is MDHEN, CDR2 SYDVKM, per germline. CDR3 sequence reads: CAVQSNRGSNYGYTF. DNA of the CDR3: TGTGCCGTCCAGTCCAACAGGGGGAGTAACTATGGCTACACCTTC.

The genes are TRBV25-1 and TRBJ2-7; D is undetermined. The CDR3 has 12 amino acids. Germline V CDR1 and CDR2: MGHDK, SYGVNS. V lost 4 bases to trimming and J lost 3 bases, with 7 bases between them. The CDR3 DNA sequence: TGTGCCAGCAGTGTTCGAGGCTACGAGCAGTACTTC. It codes for CASSVRGYEQYF.

The V and J genes are TRBV4-1 and TRBJ1-2; D is unresolved. The V gene's germline CDR1 is MGHRA and CDR2 YSYEKL. V shed 2 bases and J shed 8 bases, with 9 bases lying between them. CDR3 size: 12 residues. Here the CDR3 reads CASSQFPGGYTF. The CDR3 DNA reads as TGCGCCAGCAGCCAATTTCCGGGAGGCTACACCTTC.

The V call is TRBV18, the J call TRBJ2-7; the match to TRBD1 covers 8 bases. The CDR3 sequence is 14 residues long. CDR1 is KGHSH, CDR2 LQKENI, per germline. Germline trimming cut 4 bases from V and 4 bases from J; bases unmatched to any gene: 6. CDR3 DNA: TGTGCCAGCTCACAACGACAGGGGTTGTACGAGCAGTACTTC. Encoded protein: CASSQRQGLYEQYF.

The V gene is TRBV11-2, the J gene TRBJ1-1, with D perhaps TRBD1 (5 bases). Germline V gene data show CDR1 as SGHAT and CDR2 as FQNNGV. This CDR3 has 13 amino acids. V was pared by 7 bases and J by 1 base, with 10 bases between. The CDR3 DNA is TGTGCCAGCAAAAAGACAGAGAACACTGAAGCTTTCTTT. Translation gives CASKKTENTEAFF.

Turning to this clone: Other nucleotide sequences from this sample produce the same CDR3. The V and J genes are TRBV6-5 and TRBJ1-2; weak D call: TRBD1 (6 bases). Per the germline V gene, CDR1 is MNHEY and CDR2 is SVGAGI. Trimming left V 0 bases short and J 4 bases short, with 6 bases between. The CDR3 sequence is 13 residues long. The CDR3: CASSYSGAYGYTF. CDR3 nucleotide sequence: TGTGCCAGCAGTTACTCGGGGGCCTATGGCTACACCTTC.

CDR3 sequence (DNA): TGTGCCAGCAGCTTAGCGGGAGAATACAATGAGCAGTTCTTC. Encoded protein: CASSLAGEYNEQFF. The chain is built from TRBV9 and TRBJ2-1; 9 bases agree with TRBD2. Germline trimming cut 4 bases from V and 4 bases from J; bases unmatched to any gene: 3. The CDR3 loop spans 14 amino acids. Germline V gives CDR1 SGDLS, CDR2 YYNGEE.

V usage is TRBV11-3 and J usage is TRBJ2-3, with D maybe TRBD2 (6 bases). Per the germline V gene, CDR1 is SGHNT and CDR2 is YENEEA. Trimming took 0 bases from V and 10 from J, leaving 11 bases between them. The length of the CDR3 is 13 residues. CDR3 region: CASSLDSRDSQYF. Here the CDR3 DNA reads TGTGCCAGCAGCTTAGATTCACGGGACTCGCAGTATTTT.